This TCR beta chain stems from a study of CD8+CD57+ T cells in acquired aplastic anemia. TCR beta VDJ and CDR3 were profiled, and genomic DNA was the template. TCRdb passed the reads through MiXCR, listing each CDR3 protein once. The repertoire has 300,000 or so distinct CDR3 sequences, around 60% of them found once; the top ten carry roughly 8%. The origin of this receptor is a human donor with severe aplastic anemia or a healthy control (not recorded which). Sample: sorted CD4+, CD8+, or CD8+CD57+ T cells (not recorded which) from PBMCs.

The CDR3 sequence: CASSPFGQGAGGTLNEKLFF. The DNA of the CDR3 is TGCGCCAGCAGCCCCTTCGGACAGGGGGCCGGTGGGACACTTAATGAAAAACTGTTTTTT. V and J are TRBV5-1 and TRBJ1-4; 11 nucleotides match TRBD1. Per the germline V gene, CDR1 is SGHRS and CDR2 is YFSETQ. V was clipped by 4 bases and J by 4 bases; unmatched bases: 18. This CDR3 contains 20 residues.